This T cell receptor beta chain was captured by sequencing in a study of CXCR3-negative and CXCR3-positive naive CD8 T cells (dated by TCRdb to between 2019 and 2020). Study-level background: In total, about 135 million TRB reads were obtained, or roughly 1.5 +/- 0.3 million reads per library. The diversity and physicochemical repertoire analyses included under 12 donors pooled from two independent experiments. For the TRBV-TRBJ cluster analysis, the naive subsets came from roughly 5 donors, while the memory cells came from 3 donors. General conclusions and limits of the study: TRBV-TRBJ usage was similar between naive CXCR3-negative and CXCR3-positive cells from the same donor, while memory cells showed distinct patterns. Because CXCR3 expression was partially decreased after cryopreservation, freshly isolated PBMCs were used for most assays. Compared with CXCR3-negative naive cells, CXCR3-positive naive cells had TRB CDR3s with higher hydrophobicity (lower Kidera factor 4), lower energy, and higher strength and volume indices. Because surface CD5, which has been linked to self-reactivity in mice, was comparable between naive subsets, TCR interaction strength was also inferred from TRB CDR3 physicochemical properties. Repertoire diversity was comparably high in both naive subsets but much lower in memory CD8+ T cells.

The germline V gene sets CDR1 to SGHRS and CDR2 to YFSETQ. From the cysteine through the phenylalanine, the CDR3 covers 14 amino acids. No DNA was logged. For each CD8+ T cell subset, flow sorting was done in triplicate, and 300,000 or so cells per subset went directly into RLT lysis buffer. To keep memory contaminants out, a stringent definition of naive CD8+ T cells was applied: CD45RO-CCR7+CD27+CD95-. Standard density gradient centrifugation was used to isolate peripheral blood mononuclear cells from buffy coats. Naive CXCR3-negative and CXCR3-positive CD8+ T cells were flow-sorted using a FACSAria III. Total RNA was extracted from sorted cells with an RNeasy Mini Kit. Sequenced using a NextSeq 550. The Human TCR Profiling Kit (MiLaboratory) was used to prepare UMI-labeled 5' RACE TRB cDNA libraries. cDNA synthesis used the entire amount of extracted RNA, and PCR amplification then used the entire amount of cDNA produced. Libraries were prepared in parallel with an identical number of PCR cycles. Processing in the source paper ran as follows. With a requirement of at least two reads per UMI, MIGEC and MiXCR extracted about 50,000 +/- 10,000 unique UMI-labeled TRB cDNA molecules per library. On average, roughly 40,000 +/- 10,000 functional in-frame TRB CDR3 nucleotide clonotypes lacking stop codons were found per library. After downsampling to 5000 UMI-labeled TRB molecules per sample, diversity metrics such as normalized Shannon-Wiener and Chao1 were calculated in VDJtools. Clonotype-size-weighted physicochemical properties of the central five CDR3 residues (interaction energy, strength, volume and Kidera factor 4) were computed in VDJtools. TCRdb reprocessed the reads, reporting each CDR3 protein sequence once and no DNA. The V and J calls follow TCRdb's processing rather than the paper's. This sample's table lists some 120,000 distinct CDR3 sequences. The ten top clones hold approximately 0.36% of the sample.

On this clonotype: Its target antigen remains unknown.

The chain was built from TRBV5-1 and TRBJ2-7; lacking DNA, the TRBD1 call made by TCRdb goes unchecked. Material for sequencing was naive CXCR3+ CD8+ T cells from blood. Explained via the paper, the cell subset or site label denotes: CD45RO-CCR7+CD27+CD95- naive CD8+ T cells expressing CXCR3 (TNR3+). This TCR was recovered from a human donor in good health. Some clones in this sample may be carry-over from other donors' samples. The CDR3 has the sequence CASSYPGEIYEQYF.